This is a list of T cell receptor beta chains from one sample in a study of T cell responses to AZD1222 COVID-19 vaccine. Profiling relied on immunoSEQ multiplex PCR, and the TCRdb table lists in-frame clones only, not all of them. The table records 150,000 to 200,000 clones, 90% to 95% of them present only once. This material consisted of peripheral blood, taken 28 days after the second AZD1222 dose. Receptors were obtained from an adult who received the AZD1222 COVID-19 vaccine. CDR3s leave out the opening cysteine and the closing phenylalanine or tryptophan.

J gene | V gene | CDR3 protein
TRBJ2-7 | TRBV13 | ASSLIGSWSGSSREQY
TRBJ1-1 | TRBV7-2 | ASSLPPGGYGNTEAF
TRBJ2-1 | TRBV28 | ASSSPTSGSSYNEQF
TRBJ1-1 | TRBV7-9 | ASSEQGQEKAF
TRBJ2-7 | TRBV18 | ASSPDRDSYEQY
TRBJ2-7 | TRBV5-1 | ASSFDPGWEQY
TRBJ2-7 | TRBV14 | ASSQRWAHEQY
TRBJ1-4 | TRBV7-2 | ASSLVRKAEKLF
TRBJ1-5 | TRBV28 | ASSFNPDGGLNQPQH
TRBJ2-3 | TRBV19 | ASSLPGLSQSSAQY
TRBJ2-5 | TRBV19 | ASNSGQRVGETQY
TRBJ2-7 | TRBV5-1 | ASRAAGFGSYEQY
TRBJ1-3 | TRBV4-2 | ASSHGQGYRNTIY
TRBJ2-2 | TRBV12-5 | ASGFFGELF
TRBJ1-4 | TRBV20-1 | SARQYEKLF
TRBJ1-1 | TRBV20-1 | SATAYTEAF
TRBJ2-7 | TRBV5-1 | ASSLGVLNEQY
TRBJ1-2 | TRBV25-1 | ASSVGNYGYT
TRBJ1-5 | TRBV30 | AWSLGSANQPQH
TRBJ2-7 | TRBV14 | ASSQEPGQGGYEQY
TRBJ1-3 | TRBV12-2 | ASRLGGTSSGNTIY
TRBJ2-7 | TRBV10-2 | ASSFNPGQAAYEQY
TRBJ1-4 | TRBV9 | ASSTRTGANEKLF
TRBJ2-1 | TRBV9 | ASSNGQGAGDEQF
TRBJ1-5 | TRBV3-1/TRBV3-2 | ASSPDQYSNQPQH
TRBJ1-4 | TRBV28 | ASSLGDSLYEKLF
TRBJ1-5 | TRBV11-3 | ASSSVVYYSNQPQH
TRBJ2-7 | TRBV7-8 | ASSLAVRTGEQY
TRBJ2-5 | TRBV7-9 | ASSAPDRGTETQY